This T cell receptor beta chain appears in the sequencing data of a study of blood T cell repertoires in COVID-19. Across the study: Samples of COVID-19 (acute and convalescent) were obtained from the United States, Italy and Spain. PBMCs, B-cell-depleted T cells, or T cells provided the cDNA or gDNA that made up the material.

Source study methods: Estimated nucleated cell counts came from reference gene primer amplification. Data came from immunoSEQ multiplex PCR; TCRdb stores just in-frame clones and leaves some out. V, J and clone size reflect that table, while D and trimming were determined from the DNA. The sample gives 450,000 or so clones, approximately 89% of which show up once; around 0.92% is in the top ten. V was shortened by 1 base and J by 5 bases, with 9 bases between the two germline ends. The CDR3 runs to 13 residues. Sequenced material: peripheral blood. The chain links TRBV12-3 or TRBV12-4 to TRBJ2-7; TRBD2 might be the D (5 bases). This sequence was found in a man aged 18-30 years with COVID-19, enrolled during active disease. For the CDR3, the DNA is TGTGCCAGCAGTTTAGACGGGGTGCACGAGCAGTACTTC. Translation: CASSLDGVHEQYF.